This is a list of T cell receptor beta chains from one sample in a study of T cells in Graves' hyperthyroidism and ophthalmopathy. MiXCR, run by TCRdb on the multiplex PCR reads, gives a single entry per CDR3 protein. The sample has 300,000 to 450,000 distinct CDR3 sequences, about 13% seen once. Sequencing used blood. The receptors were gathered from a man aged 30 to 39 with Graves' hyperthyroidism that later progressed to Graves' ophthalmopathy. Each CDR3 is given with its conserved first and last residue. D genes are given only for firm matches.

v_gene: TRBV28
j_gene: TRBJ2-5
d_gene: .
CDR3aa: CASSVLLRTQYF

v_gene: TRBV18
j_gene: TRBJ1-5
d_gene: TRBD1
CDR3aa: CASSPAGQGSNQPQHF

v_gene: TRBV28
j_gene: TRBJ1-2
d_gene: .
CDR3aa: CASSFLDKEGGYTF

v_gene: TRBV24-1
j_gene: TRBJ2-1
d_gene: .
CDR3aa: CATSDLLEGRSEQFF

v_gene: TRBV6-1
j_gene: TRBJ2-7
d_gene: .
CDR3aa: CASRPGPSYEQYF

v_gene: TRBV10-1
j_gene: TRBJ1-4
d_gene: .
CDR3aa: CASRYQPSSELFF

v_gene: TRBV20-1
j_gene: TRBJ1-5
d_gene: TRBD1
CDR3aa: CSARQGQSNQPQHF

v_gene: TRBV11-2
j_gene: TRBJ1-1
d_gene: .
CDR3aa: CASSLGAANTEAFF

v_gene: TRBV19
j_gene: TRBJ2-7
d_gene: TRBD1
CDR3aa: CASTLTGASYEQYF

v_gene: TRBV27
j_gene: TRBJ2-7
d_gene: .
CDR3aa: CASSPATQTYEQYF

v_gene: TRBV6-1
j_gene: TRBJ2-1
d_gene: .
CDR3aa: CASSDNPYWYNEQFF

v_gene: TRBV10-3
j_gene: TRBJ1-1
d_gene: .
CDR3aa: CAISGNVNTEAFF

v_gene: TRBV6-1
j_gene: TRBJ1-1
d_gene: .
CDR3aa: CASSFTDYMNTEAFF

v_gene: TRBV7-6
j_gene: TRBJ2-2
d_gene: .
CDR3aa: CASSLDPTGELFF